Shown below are 3 T cell receptor beta chains from a single sample sequenced in a study of control samples from healthy donors and cancer patients. The method was immunoSEQ multiplex PCR; TCRdb's version includes in-frame clones alone and lacks a portion of them. The repertoire includes fewer than 20,000 clones, just over 85% of them detected once, and 11% sits in the top ten. The sequencing input was PBMCs. The receptors were sampled from a woman aged 70-85 years with colorectal cancer.

This sequence joins TRBV7-8 and TRBJ2-2; 11 bases are shared with TRBD1. CDR3 size: 15 residues. CDR1 SGHVS and CDR2 FQNEAQ come from the germline V gene. The ends lost 5 bases at V and 5 bases at J; junction bases unmatched: 4. CDR3 bases: TGTGCCAGCAGCCGGGACAGGGGGGTTACCGGGGAGCTGTTTTTT. Amino acids: CASSRDRGVTGELFF.

This sequence joins TRBV7-2 and TRBJ2-2; D not certain. Germline CDR1 and CDR2: SGHTA and FQGNSA. V lost 5 bases and J 4 bases, leaving 14 bases between the germline ends. CDR3 size: 15 residues. The CDR3 sequence is CASSPLRHTTGELFF. The CDR3 DNA reads TGTGCCAGCAGCCCCTTGAGACATACCACCGGGGAGCTGTTTTTT.

This rearrangement joins TRBV2 to TRBJ1-1, with D tentatively TRBD1 (5 bases). This CDR3 comprises 12 residues. Germline CDR1 reads SNHLY; CDR2 reads FYNNEI. V was cut by 4 bases and J by 7 bases, with 10 bases left in between. The chain's CDR3 is CASSVLGLEAFF. CDR3 coding DNA: TGTGCCAGCAGTGTCTTGGGGCTTGAAGCTTTCTTT.